The clone carrying this T cell receptor beta chain was recorded many times. What it binds is unknown. The library was built from about 400 ng RNA with molecular barcoded adaptors for alpha/delta and beta/gamma chains. A single record per CDR3 protein comes from TCRdb applying MiXCR to the reads. Altogether around 130,000 distinct CDR3 sequences are present, around 13% being singletons, with the ten largest covering roughly 7.6%. This CDR3 has 15 amino acids. Germline V CDR1 and CDR2: SGHTA, FQGTGA. Unmatched junction bases numbered 6, after V lost 1 base and J lost 8 bases. This record comes from a study of read filtering for tumor transcriptome and immune sequencing. Study results and caveats: Even smaller IR-seq throughput identified most shared clonotypes.

Sampling of bone marrow took place during active disease in every patient. The specimen was a population of CD138-negative cells sorted from bone marrow. The rearrangement links TRBV7-3 to TRBJ2-1; 9 positions agree with TRBD2. The source is a donor at least 40 years old with multiple myeloma. In DNA, the CDR3 is TGTGCCAGCAGCTTAAATCCTAGCGGGATTGATGAGCAGTTCTTC. This encodes CASSLNPSGIDEQFF.